The rows below give T cell receptor beta chains drawn from one sample of a study of OX40 agonist ivuxolimab in advanced cancers. Repertoires were generated with immunoSEQ multiplex PCR, while TCRdb's copy carries only in-frame clones and drops some. The repertoire holds about 61,000 clones, with approximately 86% as singletons. Sequenced material: CD4+ or CD8+ T cells sorted from blood, taken in a trial of the OX40 agonist ivuxolimab. These receptors were taken from an adult with an advanced solid tumor such as melanoma, head and neck, liver or kidney cancer. CDR3s include the opening cysteine and the closing phenylalanine or tryptophan. Each record gives: V gene, clone size, CDR3 length, D gene, J gene, CDR3 DNA, CDR3 protein. The D gene is left open where the match is weak. Clone size is not always given. Where it is, it says once, few, many or a class for expanded clones.

V: TRBV5-1; size: .; length: 17; D: .; J: TRBJ2-1; DNA: TGCGCCAGCAGCTTGATCTTGGGGCTAGCGAAGAACAATGAGCAGTTCTTC; CDR3: CASSLILGLAKNNEQFF
V: TRBV30; size: .; length: 11; D: .; J: TRBJ2-7; DNA: TGTGCCTGGAGTGAAGGGGACTTCCAGTACTTC; CDR3: CAWSEGDFQYF
V: TRBV27; size: .; length: 16; D: TRBD2; J: TRBJ2-7; DNA: TGTGCCAGCAGTTTATACGGGCTAGCGGGAGGAGGCGGGCAGTACTTC; CDR3: CASSLYGLAGGGGQYF
V: TRBV11-3; size: .; length: 17; D: .; J: TRBJ1-5; DNA: TGTGCCAGCAGCCCCCGGAGGGAGCAGGGCGGGGGATCGCCCCAGCATTTT; CDR3: CASSPRREQGGGSPQHF
V: TRBV5-1; size: .; length: 15; D: TRBD1; J: TRBJ2-1; DNA: TGCGCCAGCAGCTTAGTTCAGGGGGCTGTCCTAAAACAGTTCTTC; CDR3: CASSLVQGAVLKQFF
V: TRBV5-1; size: .; length: 16; D: .; J: TRBJ2-5; DNA: TGCGCCAGCAGCTTGGCCTATCGGGACCGCGGGGAGACCCAGTACTTC; CDR3: CASSLAYRDRGETQYF
V: TRBV6-5; size: .; length: 14; D: TRBD2; J: TRBJ2-7; DNA: TGTGCCAGCACCTCACCGGGGGGGGGATACGAGCAGTACTTC; CDR3: CASTSPGGGYEQYF
V: TRBV27; size: .; length: 13; D: .; J: TRBJ1-5; DNA: TGTGCCAGCAGTTTTGGCGAGGATCAGCCCCAGCATTTT; CDR3: CASSFGEDQPQHF
V: TRBV6-4; size: few; length: 14; D: .; J: TRBJ1-1; DNA: TGTGCCAGTAGTTCTTCATGGGGGTCCACTGAAGCTTTCTTT; CDR3: CASSSSWGSTEAFF
V: TRBV9; size: once; length: 17; D: TRBD1; J: TRBJ2-3; DNA: TGTGCCAGCAGCGTAGCGTCGGGGACAGGTGTATCAGATACGCAGTATTTT; CDR3: CASSVASGTGVSDTQYF
V: TRBV19; size: .; length: 15; D: TRBD1; J: TRBJ1-4; DNA: TGTGCCAGTAGTGACAGGGGCAACTCTAATGAAAAACTGTTTTTT; CDR3: CASSDRGNSNEKLFF
V: TRBV25-1; size: .; length: 15; D: .; J: TRBJ2-7; DNA: TGTGCCAGCAGTGAATATTCGGGGAACTCCTACGAGCAGTACTTC; CDR3: CASSEYSGNSYEQYF
V: TRBV7-9; size: .; length: 13; D: .; J: TRBJ2-1; DNA: TGTGCCAGCAGCGGAACAGGGTACAATGAGCAGTTCTTC; CDR3: CASSGTGYNEQFF
V: TRBV7-2; size: once; length: 12; D: .; J: TRBJ2-7; DNA: TGTGCCAGCAGCTTAGGGGGAGGCGAGCAGTACTTC; CDR3: CASSLGGGEQYF
V: TRBV7-2; size: once; length: 16; D: .; J: TRBJ1-5; DNA: TGTGCCAGCAGCTTAGGGGGGCAGGGGACTAATCAGCCCCAGCATTTT; CDR3: CASSLGGQGTNQPQHF
V: TRBV25-1; size: .; length: 14; D: .; J: TRBJ1-5; DNA: TGTGCCAGCAGTGTCGGGTCGGGCGGTCAGCCCCAGCATTTT; CDR3: CASSVGSGGQPQHF
V: TRBV5-5; size: .; length: 13; D: .; J: TRBJ2-1; DNA: TGTGCCAGCAGCCCGGGGCCATACAATGAGCAGTTCTTC; CDR3: CASSPGPYNEQFF
V: TRBV4-1; size: few; length: 14; D: .; J: TRBJ1-1; DNA: TGCGCCAGCAGCCAAGAGGCGCGGCACACTGAAGCTTTCTTT; CDR3: CASSQEARHTEAFF
V: TRBV28; size: once; length: 17; D: TRBD2; J: TRBJ2-5; DNA: TGTGCCAGCAGTACACCGGGACTAGCGGGTAAACAAGAGACCCAGTACTTC; CDR3: CASSTPGLAGKQETQYF
V: TRBV7-2; size: .; length: 14; D: .; J: TRBJ2-7; DNA: TGTGCCAGCAGCTTAGCGCAGATTTCCTACGAGCAGTACTTC; CDR3: CASSLAQISYEQYF
V: TRBV2; size: .; length: 15; D: .; J: TRBJ2-7; DNA: TGTGCCAGCAGGATCGGGACACCTCTGACCTACGAGCAGTACTTC; CDR3: CASRIGTPLTYEQYF
V: TRBV5-8; size: .; length: 14; D: .; J: TRBJ2-1; DNA: TGTGCCAGCAGCTTGTTACTACTTCACAATGAGCAGTTCTTC; CDR3: CASSLLLLHNEQFF
V: TRBV10-3; size: .; length: 13; D: .; J: TRBJ1-2; DNA: TGTGCCACTGTAACGGAGGGGAGAGGGGGCTACACCTTC; CDR3: CATVTEGRGGYTF
V: TRBV19; size: .; length: 16; D: TRBD1; J: TRBJ2-1; DNA: TGTGCCAGTAGTACCCCGGACAGGGGGGTAAACAATGAGCAGTTCTTC; CDR3: CASSTPDRGVNNEQFF
V: TRBV4-1; size: .; length: 14; D: .; J: TRBJ2-7; DNA: TGCGCCAGCAGCCAAGTAATACTCTCCTACGAGCAGTACTTC; CDR3: CASSQVILSYEQYF
V: TRBV6-6; size: .; length: 14; D: .; J: TRBJ2-2; DNA: TGTGCCAGCCAGACAGGAGCGAACACCGGGGAGCTGTTTTTT; CDR3: CASQTGANTGELFF
V: TRBV11-2; size: .; length: 17; D: TRBD2; J: TRBJ2-3; DNA: TGTGCCAGCAGGTCTCTAGCGGGGGGGCTGAGCACAGATACGCAGTATTTT; CDR3: CASRSLAGGLSTDTQYF
V: TRBV6-5; size: .; length: 12; D: .; J: TRBJ1-6; DNA: TGTGCCAGCAGTTATGGGGCCCGGGCCCTCCACTTT; CDR3: CASSYGARALHF
V: TRBV6-6; size: .; length: 13; D: .; J: TRBJ2-1; DNA: TGTGCCAGCAGTTACTCTGCAGGGGGCGGGGGGTTCTTC; CDR3: CASSYSAGGGGFF
V: TRBV5-1; size: once; length: 14; D: TRBD1; J: TRBJ2-7; DNA: TGCGCCAGCAGCTTGGGACAGGGAGTACACGAGCAGTACTTC; CDR3: CASSLGQGVHEQYF
V: TRBV13; size: few; length: 16; D: .; J: TRBJ1-6; DNA: TGTGCCAGCAGCCCCACAGTCCAAGGCTATAATTCACCCCTCCACTTT; CDR3: CASSPTVQGYNSPLHF
V: TRBV16; size: .; length: 16; D: .; J: TRBJ1-1; DNA: TGTGCCAGCAGCCACCCCTATCGGGACAAAGGGACTGAAGCTTTCTTT; CDR3: CASSHPYRDKGTEAFF
V: TRBV18; size: .; length: 14; D: .; J: TRBJ2-6; DNA: TGTGCCAGCTCACCCCTCCCTGGGGCCAACGTCCTGACTTTC; CDR3: CASSPLPGANVLTF
V: TRBV28; size: .; length: 10; D: .; J: TRBJ2-3; DNA: TGTGCCAGCAGCACAGATACGCAGTATTTT; CDR3: CASSTDTQYF
V: TRBV5-5; size: once; length: 15; D: .; J: TRBJ2-1; DNA: TGTGCCAGCAGCCCCAGCGGAAGCTCCTACAATGAGCAGTTCTTC; CDR3: CASSPSGSSYNEQFF
V: TRBV9; size: .; length: 14; D: .; J: TRBJ1-1; DNA: TGTGCCAGCAGCGCGGGGGTGTCGTACACTGAAGCTTTCTTT; CDR3: CASSAGVSYTEAFF
V: TRBV5-1; size: once; length: 14; D: TRBD2; J: TRBJ2-7; DNA: TGCGCCAGCAGCTCACTAGCGGGGACCTACGAGCAGTACTTC; CDR3: CASSSLAGTYEQYF
V: TRBV7-2; size: .; length: 16; D: .; J: TRBJ2-7; DNA: TGTGCCAGCAGCTTAGCGAACTGGCAGGGAACCTACGAGCAGTACTTC; CDR3: CASSLANWQGTYEQYF
V: TRBV10-3; size: .; length: 14; D: TRBD2; J: TRBJ2-7; DNA: TGTGCCATTGTGGGACTAGCGGGACTCTACGAGCAGTACTTC; CDR3: CAIVGLAGLYEQYF
V: TRBV19; size: once; length: 15; D: TRBD1; J: TRBJ1-2; DNA: TGTGCCAGTAGTATTGGAGGGACAGCGAACTATGGCTACACCTTC; CDR3: CASSIGGTANYGYTF
V: TRBV6-1; size: .; length: 12; D: .; J: TRBJ1-2; DNA: TGTGCCAGCAATGAAGGGGTCCGCGGCTACACCTTC; CDR3: CASNEGVRGYTF
V: TRBV6-1; size: .; length: 16; D: .; J: TRBJ2-3; DNA: TGTGCCAGCAGTGCCTCGAGGCCAGGCCACACAGATACGCAGTATTTT; CDR3: CASSASRPGHTDTQYF
V: TRBV27; size: few; length: 16; D: TRBD1; J: TRBJ1-2; DNA: TGTGCCAGCAGTCGCAGACGAGGGGGCGAGGGGGGGGGCTACACCTTC; CDR3: CASSRRRGGEGGGYTF
V: TRBV2; size: .; length: 15; D: .; J: TRBJ2-2; DNA: TGTGCCAGCAGTGGGGAGGTACTGAACACCGGGGAGCTGTTTTTT; CDR3: CASSGEVLNTGELFF
V: TRBV6-7; size: .; length: 16; D: TRBD2; J: TRBJ2-7; DNA: TGTGCCAGCAGTTACTCTTCTAGCGGGAGTTCTTACGAGCAGTACTTC; CDR3: CASSYSSSGSSYEQYF
V: TRBV19; size: .; length: 15; D: TRBD1; J: TRBJ1-2; DNA: TGTGCCAGTAGTGCGAACACAGGGGGCAGCTATGGCTACACCTTC; CDR3: CASSANTGGSYGYTF
V: TRBV19; size: .; length: 12; D: .; J: TRBJ1-3; DNA: TGTGCCAGCAGGACAGCTGGAAACACCATATATTTT; CDR3: CASRTAGNTIYF
V: TRBV18; size: .; length: 15; D: .; J: TRBJ1-2; DNA: TGTGCCAGCTCACCGAAGAGGGACGGTAACTATGGCTACACCTTC; CDR3: CASSPKRDGNYGYTF
V: TRBV19; size: .; length: 13; D: .; J: TRBJ1-1; DNA: TGTGCCAGTAGCCGGGCCTCGAACACTGAAGCTTTCTTT; CDR3: CASSRASNTEAFF
V: TRBV5-8; size: .; length: 16; D: .; J: TRBJ1-5; DNA: TGTGCCAGCAGCCCGGACAGTGGGTATAGCAATCAGCCCCAGCATTTT; CDR3: CASSPDSGYSNQPQHF